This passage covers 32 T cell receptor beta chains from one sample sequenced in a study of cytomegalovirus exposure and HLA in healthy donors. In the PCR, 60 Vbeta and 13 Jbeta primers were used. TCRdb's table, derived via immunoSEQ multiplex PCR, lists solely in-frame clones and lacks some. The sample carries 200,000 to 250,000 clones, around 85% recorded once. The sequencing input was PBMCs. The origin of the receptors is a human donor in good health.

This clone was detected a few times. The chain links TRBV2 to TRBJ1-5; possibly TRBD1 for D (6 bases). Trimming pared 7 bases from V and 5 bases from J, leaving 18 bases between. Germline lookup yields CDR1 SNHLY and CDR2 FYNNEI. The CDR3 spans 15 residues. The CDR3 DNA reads TGTGCCAGCACTAAAATCGGGGGGCCCGATCAGCCCCAGCATTTT. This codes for CASTKIGGPDQPQHF.

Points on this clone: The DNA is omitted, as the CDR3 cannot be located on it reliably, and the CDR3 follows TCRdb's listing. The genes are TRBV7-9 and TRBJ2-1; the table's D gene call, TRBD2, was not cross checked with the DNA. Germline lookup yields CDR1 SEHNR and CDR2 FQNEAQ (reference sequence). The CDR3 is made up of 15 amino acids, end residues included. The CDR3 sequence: CASTTLGTGEVEQFF.

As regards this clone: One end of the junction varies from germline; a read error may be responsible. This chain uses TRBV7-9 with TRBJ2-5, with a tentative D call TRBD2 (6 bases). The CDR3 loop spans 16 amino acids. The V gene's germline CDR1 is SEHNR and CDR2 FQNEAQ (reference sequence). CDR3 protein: CSSSFSNRDYQETQYF. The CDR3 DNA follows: TGTTCCAGCAGCTTCTCAAACCGGGACTACCAAGAGACCCAGTACTTC.

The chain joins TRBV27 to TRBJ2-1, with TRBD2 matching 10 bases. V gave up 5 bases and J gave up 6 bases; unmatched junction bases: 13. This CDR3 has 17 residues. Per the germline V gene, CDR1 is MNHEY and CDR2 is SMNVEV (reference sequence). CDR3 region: CASSQDSGVAGGNEQFF. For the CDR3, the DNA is TGTGCCAGCAGTCAGGACTCCGGGGTAGCGGGGGGCAATGAGCAGTTCTTC.

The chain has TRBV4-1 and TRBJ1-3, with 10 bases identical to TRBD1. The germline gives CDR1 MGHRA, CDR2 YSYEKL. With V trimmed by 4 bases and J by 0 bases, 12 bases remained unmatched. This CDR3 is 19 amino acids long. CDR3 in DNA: TGCGCCAGCAGCCCCAGTCCCGGGACAGGGGATTCCTCTGGAAACACCATATATTTT. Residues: CASSPSPGTGDSSGNTIYF.

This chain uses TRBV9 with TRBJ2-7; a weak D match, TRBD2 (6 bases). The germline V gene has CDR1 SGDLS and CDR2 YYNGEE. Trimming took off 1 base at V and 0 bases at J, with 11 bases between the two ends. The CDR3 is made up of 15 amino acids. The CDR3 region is CASSVRASDSYEQYF. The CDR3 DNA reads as TGTGCCAGCAGCGTAAGGGCTAGCGACTCCTACGAGCAGTACTTC.

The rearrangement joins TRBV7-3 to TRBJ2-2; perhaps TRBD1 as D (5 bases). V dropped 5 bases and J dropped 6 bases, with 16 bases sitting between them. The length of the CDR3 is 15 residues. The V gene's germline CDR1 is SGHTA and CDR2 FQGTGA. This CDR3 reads CASSPPAGQAGELFF. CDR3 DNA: TGTGCCAGCAGCCCCCCCGCCGGACAAGCCGGGGAGCTGTTTTTT.

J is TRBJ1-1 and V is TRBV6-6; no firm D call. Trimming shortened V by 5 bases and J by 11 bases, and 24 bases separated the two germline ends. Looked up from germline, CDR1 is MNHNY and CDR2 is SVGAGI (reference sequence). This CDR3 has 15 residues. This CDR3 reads CASSHWEGLTGVAFF. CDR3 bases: TGTGCCAGCAGTCACTGGGAGGGCTTAACCGGGGTGGCTTTCTTT.

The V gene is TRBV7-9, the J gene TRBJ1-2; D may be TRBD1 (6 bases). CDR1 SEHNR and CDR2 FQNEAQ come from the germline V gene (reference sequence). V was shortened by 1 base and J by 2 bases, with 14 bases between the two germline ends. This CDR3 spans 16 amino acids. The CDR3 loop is CASSLGTVGLNYGYTF. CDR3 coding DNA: TGTGCCAGCAGCTTAGGGACAGTAGGGCTAAACTATGGCTACACCTTC.

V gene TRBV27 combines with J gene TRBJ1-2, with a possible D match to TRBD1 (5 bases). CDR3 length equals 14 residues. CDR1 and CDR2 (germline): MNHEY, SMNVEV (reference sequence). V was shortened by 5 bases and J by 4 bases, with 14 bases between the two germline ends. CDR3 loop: CASSGLTVGYGYTF. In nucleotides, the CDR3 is TGTGCCAGCAGTGGATTGACAGTGGGCTATGGCTACACCTTC.

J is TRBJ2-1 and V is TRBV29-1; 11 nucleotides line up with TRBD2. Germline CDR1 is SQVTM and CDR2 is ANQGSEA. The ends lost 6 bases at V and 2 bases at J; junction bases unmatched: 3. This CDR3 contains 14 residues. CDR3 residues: CSVTSGTTYNEQFF. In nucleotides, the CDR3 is TGCAGCGTGACTAGCGGGACGACCTACAATGAGCAGTTCTTC.

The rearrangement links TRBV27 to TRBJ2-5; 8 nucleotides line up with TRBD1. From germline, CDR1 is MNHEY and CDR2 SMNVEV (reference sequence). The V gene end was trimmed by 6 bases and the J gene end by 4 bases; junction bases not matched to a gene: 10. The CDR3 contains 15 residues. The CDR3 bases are TGTGCCAGCAGCCCCGGACAGGGTAGGGCAGAGACCCAGTACTTC. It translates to CASSPGQGRAETQYF.

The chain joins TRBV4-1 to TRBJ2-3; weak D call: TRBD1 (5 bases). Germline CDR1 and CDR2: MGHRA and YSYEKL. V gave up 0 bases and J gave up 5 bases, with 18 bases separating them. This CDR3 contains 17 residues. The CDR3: CASSQDHKPQGEDTQYF. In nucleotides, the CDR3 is TGCGCCAGCAGCCAAGATCATAAGCCGCAGGGTGAAGATACGCAGTATTTT.

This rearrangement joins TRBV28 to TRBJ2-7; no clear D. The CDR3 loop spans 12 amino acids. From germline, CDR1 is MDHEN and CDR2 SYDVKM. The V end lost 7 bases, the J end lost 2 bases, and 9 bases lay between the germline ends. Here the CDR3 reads CASTANTYEQYF. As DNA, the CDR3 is TGTGCCAGCACAGCGAACACCTACGAGCAGTACTTC.

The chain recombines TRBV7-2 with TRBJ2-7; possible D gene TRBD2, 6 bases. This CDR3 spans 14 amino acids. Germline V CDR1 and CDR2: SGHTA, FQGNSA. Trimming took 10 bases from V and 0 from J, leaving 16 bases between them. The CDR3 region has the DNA TGTGCCATAAGGTACGCGGGAACCTCCTACGAGCAGTACTTC. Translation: CAIRYAGTSYEQYF.

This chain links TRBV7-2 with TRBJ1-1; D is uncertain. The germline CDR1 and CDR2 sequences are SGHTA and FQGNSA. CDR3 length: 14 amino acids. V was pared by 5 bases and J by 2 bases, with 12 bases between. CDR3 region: CASSDNRGNTEAFF. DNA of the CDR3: TGTGCCAGCAGCGATAACCGGGGAAACACTGAAGCTTTCTTT.

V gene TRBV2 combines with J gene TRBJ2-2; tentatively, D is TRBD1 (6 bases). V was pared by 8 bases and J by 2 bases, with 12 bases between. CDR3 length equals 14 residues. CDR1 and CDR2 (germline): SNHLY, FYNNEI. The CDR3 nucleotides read TGTGCCAGCGAGGACAGAACAAACACCGGGGAGCTGTTTTTT. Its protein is CASEDRTNTGELFF.

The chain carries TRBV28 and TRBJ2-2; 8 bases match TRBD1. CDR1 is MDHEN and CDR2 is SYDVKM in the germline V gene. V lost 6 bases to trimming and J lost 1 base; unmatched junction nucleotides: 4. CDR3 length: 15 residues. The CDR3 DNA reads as TGTGCCAGCAGGCCCGGACAGGGGAACACCGGGGAGCTGTTTTTT. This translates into CASRPGQGNTGELFF.

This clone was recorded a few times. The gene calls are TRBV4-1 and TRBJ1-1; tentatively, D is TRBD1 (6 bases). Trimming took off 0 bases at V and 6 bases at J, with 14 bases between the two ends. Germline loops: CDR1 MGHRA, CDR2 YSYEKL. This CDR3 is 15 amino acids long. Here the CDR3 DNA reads TGCGCCAGCAGCCAAGAGGGGCAGGGGTCCTCTGAAGCTTTCTTT. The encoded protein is CASSQEGQGSSEAFF.

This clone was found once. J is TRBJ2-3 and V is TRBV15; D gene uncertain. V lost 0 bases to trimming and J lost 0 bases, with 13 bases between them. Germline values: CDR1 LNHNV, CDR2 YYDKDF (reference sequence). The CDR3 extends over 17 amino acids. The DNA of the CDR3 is TGTGCCACCAGCAGAGATCGTGGCACCGCTAGCACAGATACGCAGTATTTT. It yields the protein CATSRDRGTASTDTQYF.

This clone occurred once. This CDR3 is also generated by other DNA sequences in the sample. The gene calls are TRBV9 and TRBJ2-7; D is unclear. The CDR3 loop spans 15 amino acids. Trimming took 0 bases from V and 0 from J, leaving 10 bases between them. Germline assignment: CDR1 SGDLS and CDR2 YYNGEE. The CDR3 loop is CASSVGAPSSYEQYF. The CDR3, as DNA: TGTGCCAGCAGCGTAGGGGCGCCCAGCTCCTACGAGCAGTACTTC.

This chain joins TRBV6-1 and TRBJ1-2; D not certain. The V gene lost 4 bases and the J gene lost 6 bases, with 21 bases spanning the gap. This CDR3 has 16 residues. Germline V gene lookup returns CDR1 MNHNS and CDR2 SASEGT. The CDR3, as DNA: TGTGCCAGCAGTGGCATTCAAGTCGGGGTGAACAATGGCTACACCTTC. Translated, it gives CASSGIQVGVNNGYTF.

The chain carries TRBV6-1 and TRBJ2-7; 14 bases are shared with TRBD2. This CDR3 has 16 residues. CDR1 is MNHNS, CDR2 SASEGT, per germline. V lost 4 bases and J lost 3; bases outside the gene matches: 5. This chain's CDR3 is CASSAGTSGSVYEQYF. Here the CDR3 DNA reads TGTGCCAGCAGTGCCGGGACTAGCGGGAGCGTCTACGAGCAGTACTTC.

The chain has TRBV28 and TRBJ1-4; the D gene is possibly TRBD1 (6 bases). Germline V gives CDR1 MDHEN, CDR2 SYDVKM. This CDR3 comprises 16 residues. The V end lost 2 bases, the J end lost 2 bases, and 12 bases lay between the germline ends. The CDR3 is CASSLVGAGTNEKLFF. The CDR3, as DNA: TGTGCCAGCAGTTTAGTGGGGGCAGGGACTAATGAAAAACTGTTTTTT.

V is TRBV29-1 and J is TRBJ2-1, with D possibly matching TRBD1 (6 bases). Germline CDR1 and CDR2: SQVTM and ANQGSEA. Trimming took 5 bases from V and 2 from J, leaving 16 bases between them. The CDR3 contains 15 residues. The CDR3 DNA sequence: TGCAGCGTTCCGAAGGGGGACACAGCCTACAATGAGCAGTTCTTC. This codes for CSVPKGDTAYNEQFF.

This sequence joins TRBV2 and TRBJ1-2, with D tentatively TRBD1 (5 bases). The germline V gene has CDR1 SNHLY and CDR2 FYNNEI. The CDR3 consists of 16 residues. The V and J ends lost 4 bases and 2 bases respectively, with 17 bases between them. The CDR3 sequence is CASSVSRLGVNYGYTF. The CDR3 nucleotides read TGTGCCAGCAGTGTCTCTCGTTTAGGGGTGAACTATGGCTACACCTTC.

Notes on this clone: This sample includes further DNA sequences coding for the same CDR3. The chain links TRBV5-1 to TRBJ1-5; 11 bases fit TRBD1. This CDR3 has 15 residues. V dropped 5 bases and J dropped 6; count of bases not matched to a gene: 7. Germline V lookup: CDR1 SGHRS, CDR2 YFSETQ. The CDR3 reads CASSPDGTGGQPQHF. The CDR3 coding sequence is TGCGCCAGCAGTCCGGACGGGACAGGGGGTCAGCCCCAGCATTTT. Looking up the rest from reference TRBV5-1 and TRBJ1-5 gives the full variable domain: KAGVTQTPRYLIKTRGQQVTLSCSPISGHRSVSWYQQTPGQGLQFLFEYFSETQRNKGNFPGRFSGRQFSNSRSEMNVSTLELGDSALYLCASSPDGTGGQPQHFGDGTRLSIL.

This CDR3 is CASSQTSGRADTQYF. The CDR3, as DNA: TGCGCCAGCAGCCAGACTAGCGGGAGGGCAGATACGCAGTATTTT. The genes are TRBV4-3 and TRBJ2-3, with 14 positions matching TRBD2. This CDR3 spans 15 amino acids. Germline lookup yields CDR1 LGHNA and CDR2 YSLEER. The ends lost 3 bases at V and 4 bases at J; junction bases unmatched: 0.

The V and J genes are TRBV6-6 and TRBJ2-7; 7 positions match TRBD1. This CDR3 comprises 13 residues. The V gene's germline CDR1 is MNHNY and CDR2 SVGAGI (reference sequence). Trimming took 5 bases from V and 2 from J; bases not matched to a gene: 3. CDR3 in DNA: TGTGCCAGCAGTCCGGGACAGACCTACGAGCAGTACTTC. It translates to CASSPGQTYEQYF.

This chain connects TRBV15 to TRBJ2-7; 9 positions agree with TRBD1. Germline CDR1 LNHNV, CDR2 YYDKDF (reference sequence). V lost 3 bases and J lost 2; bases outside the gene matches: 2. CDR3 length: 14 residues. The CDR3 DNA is TGTGCCACCAGCAGGGACAGGGGAGCCTACGAGCAGTACTTC. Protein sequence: CATSRDRGAYEQYF. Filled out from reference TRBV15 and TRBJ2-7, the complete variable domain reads DAMVIQNPRYQVTQFGKPVTLSCSQTLNHNVMYWYQQKSSQAPKLLFHYYDKDFNNEADTPDNFQSRRPNTSFCFLDIRSPGLGDTAMYLCATSRDRGAYEQYFGPGTRLTVT.

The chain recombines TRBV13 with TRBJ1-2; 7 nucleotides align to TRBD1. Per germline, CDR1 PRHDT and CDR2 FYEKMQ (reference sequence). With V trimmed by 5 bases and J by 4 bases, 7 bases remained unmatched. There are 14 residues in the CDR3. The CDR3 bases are TGTGCCAGCAGCCCAGGGGGTTCTCTCTATGGCTACACCTTC. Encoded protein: CASSPGGSLYGYTF.

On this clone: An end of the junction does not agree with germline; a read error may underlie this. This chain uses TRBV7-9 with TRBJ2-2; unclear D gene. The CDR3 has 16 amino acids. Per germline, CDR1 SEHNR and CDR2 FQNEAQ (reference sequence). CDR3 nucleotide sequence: TGTTCCAGCAGCTTCTACGACATCACGAACACCGGGGAGCTGTTTTTT. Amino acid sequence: CSSSFYDITNTGELFF.